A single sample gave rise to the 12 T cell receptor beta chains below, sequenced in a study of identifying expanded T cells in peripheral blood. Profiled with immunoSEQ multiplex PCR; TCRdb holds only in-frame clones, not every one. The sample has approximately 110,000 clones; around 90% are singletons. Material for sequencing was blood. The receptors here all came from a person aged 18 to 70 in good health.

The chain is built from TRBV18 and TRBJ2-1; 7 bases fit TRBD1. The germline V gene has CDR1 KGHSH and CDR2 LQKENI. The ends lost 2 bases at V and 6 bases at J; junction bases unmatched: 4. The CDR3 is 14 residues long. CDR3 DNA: TGTGCCAGCTCACCAAAGGGGGCGCCCAATGAGCAGTTCTTC. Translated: CASSPKGAPNEQFF.

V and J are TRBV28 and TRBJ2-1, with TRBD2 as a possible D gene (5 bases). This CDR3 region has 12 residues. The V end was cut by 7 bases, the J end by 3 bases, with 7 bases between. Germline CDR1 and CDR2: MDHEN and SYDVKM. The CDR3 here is CASTGNYNEQFF. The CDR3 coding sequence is TGTGCCAGCACCGGGAACTACAATGAGCAGTTCTTC.

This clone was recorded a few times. The CDR3 bases are TGTGCCAGCAGCTCGTCATTTGCGGTATTGGAGCAGTACTTC. Amino acid sequence: CASSSSFAVLEQYF. The V and J genes are TRBV7-2 and TRBJ2-7; D is ambiguous. The V gene's germline CDR1 is SGHTA and CDR2 FQGNSA. The CDR3 runs to 14 residues. Trimming took off 4 bases at V and 7 bases at J, with 17 bases between the two ends.

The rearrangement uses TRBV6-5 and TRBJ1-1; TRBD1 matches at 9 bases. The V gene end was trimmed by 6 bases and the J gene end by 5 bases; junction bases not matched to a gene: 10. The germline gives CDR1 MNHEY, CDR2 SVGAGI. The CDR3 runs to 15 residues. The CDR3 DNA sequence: TGTGCCAGCAGAGCCCCGACAGGGGGAAGAACTGAAGCTTTCTTT. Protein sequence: CASRAPTGGRTEAFF.

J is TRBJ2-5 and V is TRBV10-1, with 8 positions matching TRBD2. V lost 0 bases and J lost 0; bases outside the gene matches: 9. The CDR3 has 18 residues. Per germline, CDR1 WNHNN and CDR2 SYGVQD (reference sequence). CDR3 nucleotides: TGCGCCAGCAGTGAGTCGACCGGGAGGGCCATTAACCAAGAGACCCAGTACTTC. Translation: CASSESTGRAINQETQYF.

In DNA, the CDR3 is TGTGCCATCAGTGACCGGGACAGGGACATTGGGGCCAACGTCCTGACTTTC. Amino acids: CAISDRDRDIGANVLTF. The V and J genes are TRBV10-3 and TRBJ2-6; 9 bases line up with TRBD1. CDR3 length: 17 amino acids. With V trimmed by 3 bases and J by 3 bases, 6 bases remained unmatched. Per germline, CDR1 ENHRY and CDR2 SYGVKD.

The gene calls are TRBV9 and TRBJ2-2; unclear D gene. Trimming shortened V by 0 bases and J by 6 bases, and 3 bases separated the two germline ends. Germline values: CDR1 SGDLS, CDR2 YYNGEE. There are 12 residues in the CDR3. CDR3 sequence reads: CASSVVPGELFF. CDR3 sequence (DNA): TGTGCCAGCAGCGTAGTTCCCGGGGAGCTGTTTTTT.

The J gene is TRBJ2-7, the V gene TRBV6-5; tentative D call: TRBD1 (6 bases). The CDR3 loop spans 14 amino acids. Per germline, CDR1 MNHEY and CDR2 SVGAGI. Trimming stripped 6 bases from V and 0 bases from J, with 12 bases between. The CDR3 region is CASRTGTSSYEQYF. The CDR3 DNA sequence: TGTGCCAGCAGGACCGGGACAAGCTCCTACGAGCAGTACTTC.

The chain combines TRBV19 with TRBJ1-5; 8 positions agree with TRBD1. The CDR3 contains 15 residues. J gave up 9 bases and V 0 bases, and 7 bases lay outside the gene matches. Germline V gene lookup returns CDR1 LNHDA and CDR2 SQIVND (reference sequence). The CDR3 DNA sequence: TGTGCCAGTAGTATAGAACGACAGGGGTTAGGGCCCCAGCATTTT. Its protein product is CASSIERQGLGPQHF.

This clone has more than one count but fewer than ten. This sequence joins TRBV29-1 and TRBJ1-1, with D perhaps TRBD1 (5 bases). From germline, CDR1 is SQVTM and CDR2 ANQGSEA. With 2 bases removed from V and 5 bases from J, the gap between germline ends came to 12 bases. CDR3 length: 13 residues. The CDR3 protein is CSVEKGIWTEAFF. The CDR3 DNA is TGCAGCGTTGAAAAGGGGATTTGGACTGAAGCTTTCTTT.

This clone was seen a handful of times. In DNA, the CDR3 is TGTGCCAGCAGCTTTTTACGGGAGGGTGAGCAGTTCTTC. This codes for CASSFLREGEQFF. The chain employs TRBV11-2 and TRBJ2-1; TRBD2 matches 8 bases. The germline CDR1 and CDR2 sequences are SGHAT and FQNNGV. The CDR3 sequence is 13 residues long. J lost 9 bases, V lost 3 bases, and 4 bases had no gene match.

CDR3 amino acids: CATGGWAGKTEAFF. The CDR3 DNA sequence: TGTGCCACCGGGGGGTGGGCGGGGAAAACTGAAGCTTTCTTT. V and J are TRBV19 and TRBJ1-1; D is perhaps TRBD1 (5 bases). Germline V gene data show CDR1 as LNHDA and CDR2 as SQIVND (reference sequence). The CDR3 covers 14 residues. V shed 10 bases and J shed 5 bases, with 20 bases lying between them.